This entry concerns a single T cell receptor beta chain. Its antigen remains undetermined. No base quality information exists; no much larger clone differs at one position. The data were obtained in a study of blood T cell repertoires in COVID-19 (TCRdb year 2020). Context from the whole study: Samples covering the acute and convalescent phases of COVID-19 were provided by collaborators in the United States, Italy and Spain. Nearly every sample came with metadata listing a de-identified subject ID, COVID-19 status, age in years and sex. Deeply sampled blood TCRbeta repertoires from subjects exposed to, actively infected with, or recovered from COVID-19 were included in the dataset. The prospective study material was composed of cDNA or gDNA derived from T cells, B-cell-depleted T cells, or PBMCs. The repertoires were made available in a free public database intended to serve as a resource for research on the immune response to SARS-CoV-2. Where available, HLA class I and class II types were obtained from metadata supplied by the sample provider rather than from assay-based typing. Samples came from the ongoing ImmuneRACE study (first 160 participants) plus 1,254 subjects from 6 global collaborators. The research as a whole found: How much clinical and demographic metadata was included differed by source and by participant, and the metadata was provided uncurated.

V and J are truncated by 3 bases and 1 base respectively, leaving an intervening sequence of 7 bases. CDR1 and CDR2 are drawn from the germline V gene: MDHEN, SYDVKM. The CDR3 sequence holds 15 residues, the cysteine and phenylalanine included. Only the CDR3 region is kept as DNA, spanning 45 bases read in frame from base 1. TCRbeta CDR3 regions were amplified from genomic DNA by means of the immunoSEQ Assay, a bias-controlled multiplex PCR. For the original study's pipeline: The number of nucleated cells in each sample was estimated from the amplification of reference gene primers within the assay. To quantify the absolute abundance of each unique TCRbeta CDR3 rearrangement, sequence reads were collapsed and filtered. For each sample, productive Simpson clonality was calculated as the square root of Simpson's diversity index over productive rearrangements. What TCRdb holds here is the immuneACCESS table cut down to in-frame rearrangements. Part of the clones is not present; checked against another copy, under half of the missing clones reflect an unresolved V gene, and the others are unexplained. V and J calls and clone size follow that table, whereas D and trimming were derived from the DNA. The sample table lists approximately 70,000 clones, more than 85% of them with a count of one. The top ten hold 13% of the sample.

The collaborating institutions used their own protocols to collect whole blood in K2EDTA tubes. Collaborator samples were shipped for TCRbeta analysis as frozen whole blood, isolated PBMCs, or DNA extracted from either sample type. The receptor chain draws on TRBV28 and TRBJ2-6; the D region possibly corresponds to TRBD1 (5 bases align). The TCR sequence derives from a human donor with active COVID-19. The donor label of this sample is uncertain. The sequenced sample was peripheral blood. CDR3 protein: CASSFAGSGANVLTF. The nucleotide sequence reads TGTGCCAGCAGTTTTGCAGGGTCTGGGGCCAACGTCCTGACTTTC.